This TCR beta chain was identified in a study of T cell responses to AZD1222 COVID-19 vaccine. The V and J ends lost 6 bases and 6 bases respectively, with 21 bases between them. The V gene's germline CDR1 is WSHSY and CDR2 SAAADI. The CDR3 consists of 15 residues. Sequencing used immunoSEQ multiplex PCR; TCRdb keeps in-frame clones, though not all of them. The sample holds approximately 120,000 clones, approximately 90% seen once. A few counts support this clone. The TCR originated in an adult in good health. The sequencing used peripheral blood, collected on day 0 of MenACWY control vaccination. This sequence joins TRBV10-2 and TRBJ2-7; the D gene is possibly TRBD1 (6 bases). In DNA form, the CDR3 reads TGCGCCAGCAGACGAACAGGGTCGGGGCCCGCCGAGCAGTACTTC. Amino acid sequence: CASRRTGSGPAEQYF.